This T cell receptor beta chain was observed in a study of shared clonotypes between healthy human individuals. Per sorted-subset replicate PCR, input was roughly 220 ng DNA, representing 30,000 to 35,000 T cell genomes. The table came from immunoSEQ multiplex PCR; TCRdb's copy has only in-frame clones and leaves some out. The sample consists of approximately 980,000 clones, approximately 76% of them appearing once. What was sequenced was memory CD4+ T cells sorted from blood. Described subset: CD45RA-negative fraction. This receptor was taken from a man between 18 and 35 years old in good health.

CDR3 DNA sequence: TGTGCCAGCAGCTTAGGACAGGGAGGGGACGAGCAGTACTTC. This codes for CASSLGQGGDEQYF. The genes are TRBV7-9 and TRBJ2-7, with D possibly being TRBD1 or TRBD2 (7 bases each). CDR3 length equals 14 residues. V shed 1 base and J shed 5 bases, with 12 bases lying between them. The germline V gene encodes CDR1 SEHNR and CDR2 FQNEAQ (reference sequence).